A single sample is the source of the 21 T cell receptor beta chains below, sequenced in a study of cytomegalovirus exposure and HLA in healthy donors (dated by TCRdb to the late 2010s). Libraries were built with the immunoSEQ multiplex PCR assay. A mixture of 60 forward primers for TCR Vbeta segments and 13 reverse primers for TCR Jbeta segments was used in the multiplex PCR. The immuneACCESS repertoire file appears here via TCRdb, limited to in-frame rearrangements. These files lack a portion of the clones; in checked studies, under half of the deficit traces to unresolved V genes, and the cause of the others is not known. For this sample the table gives about 88,000 clones, of which approximately 71% were detected only once. Roughly 2.8% of the sample belongs to the ten largest clones. The sequenced sample was PBMCs. The receptors derive from a man between 50 and 59 years old in good health and CMV-seronegative.

The chain uses TRBV9 and TRBJ1-1; D unclear. Germline CDR1 reads SGDLS; CDR2 reads YYNGEE. Between the trimmed V and J ends, which lost 0 bases and 3 bases, there was a span of 6 bases. The CDR3 totals 13 residues. The CDR3 sequence is CASSVAVDTEAFF. CDR3 DNA: TGTGCCAGCAGCGTAGCTGTAGACACTGAAGCTTTCTTT.

This sequence joins TRBV19 and TRBJ2-1, with TRBD2 as a possible D gene (5 bases). The CDR3 runs to 13 residues. CDR1 is LNHDA and CDR2 is SQIVND in the germline V gene (reference sequence). The V end was cut by 10 bases, the J end by 6 bases, with 16 bases between. The CDR3 DNA reads TGTGCCACCCGTCCCACGCGGGTCAATGAGCAGTTCTTC. Its translation is CATRPTRVNEQFF.

The chain is built from TRBV19 and TRBJ2-7, with TRBD1 identical over 7 bases. Looked up from germline, CDR1 is LNHDA and CDR2 is SQIVND (reference sequence). V shed 4 bases, J shed 3 bases, and the junction held 6 bases outside the gene matches. The CDR3 is 14 amino acids. The DNA for the CDR3 is TGTGCCAGTAGTACCGGACAGGTCGGCTACGAGCAGTACTTC. It codes for CASSTGQVGYEQYF.

The sample holds a few counts of this clone. This CDR3 is missing its conserved last phenylalanine or tryptophan, likely due to a read error. The CDR3 reads CASSQDPRGSSSTDTQYV. The CDR3 region has the DNA TGCGCCAGCAGCCAAGATCCTCGGGGGAGCTCTAGCACAGATACGCAGTATGTT. The rearrangement links TRBV4-3 to TRBJ2-3; D perhaps matches TRBD2 (6 bases). The CDR3 spans 18 residues. Germline CDR1 is LGHNA and CDR2 is YSLEER. Trimming removed 0 bases from V and 0 bases from J, with 16 bases in between.

This chain joins TRBV6-1 and TRBJ2-5; no clear D gene. Germline V gives CDR1 MNHNS, CDR2 SASEGT. The CDR3 consists of 16 residues. The V and J ends lost 3 bases and 4 bases respectively, with 18 bases between them. CDR3 sequence reads: CASSEWQAQLAETQYF. CDR3 coding DNA: TGTGCCAGCAGTGAGTGGCAGGCCCAATTGGCAGAGACCCAGTACTTC.

This rearrangement joins TRBV7-9 to TRBJ1-2, with TRBD1 identical over 9 bases. J lost 4 bases, V lost 5 bases, and 8 bases had no gene match. This CDR3 is 15 amino acids long. Germline loops: CDR1 SEHNR, CDR2 FQNEAQ (reference sequence). CDR3 DNA sequence: TGTGCCAGCAGCAGGGGACAGGGTCCGCTCTATGGCTACACCTTC. Amino acid sequence: CASSRGQGPLYGYTF. Based on the CDR3 plus reference TRBV7-9 and TRBJ1-2, the full variable domain is DTGVSQNPRHKITKRGQNVTFRCDPISEHNRLYWYRQTLGQGPEFLTYFQNEAQLEKSRLLSDRFSAERPKGSFSTLEIQRTEQGDSAMYLCASSRGQGPLYGYTFGSGTRLTVV.

This clone has a handful of counts. The rearrangement joins TRBV4-3 to TRBJ1-5, with a tentative D call TRBD1 (5 bases). CDR1 is LGHNA and CDR2 is YSLEER in the germline V gene. This CDR3 contains 16 residues. V shed 6 bases and J shed 4 bases, with 19 bases lying between them. The CDR3 bases are TGCGCCAGCAGTCACGCTCACAGGCGGGGGAATCAGCCCCAGCATTTT. Encoded protein: CASSHAHRRGNQPQHF.

The V call is TRBV2, the J call TRBJ1-6, with a possible D match to TRBD1 (5 bases). Trimming shortened V by 7 bases and J by 6 bases, and 13 bases separated the two germline ends. The CDR3 sequence is 14 residues long. Germline CDR1 reads SNHLY; CDR2 reads FYNNEI. CDR3 DNA sequence: TGTGCCAGCACTCCGGGGGGGTTTAATTCACCCCTCCACTTT. Its protein is CASTPGGFNSPLHF.

This clone occurred once. The sample contains more than one DNA sequence encoding this CDR3. This rearrangement joins TRBV6-5 to TRBJ1-6; 9 bases are a match to TRBD1. CDR3 length equals 15 residues. V lost 3 bases to trimming and J lost 7 bases; unmatched junction nucleotides: 4. The germline V gene has CDR1 MNHEY and CDR2 SVGAGI. The CDR3 protein is CASSYSGQGNSPLHF. Here the CDR3 DNA reads TGTGCCAGCAGTTATTCGGGACAGGGCAATTCACCCCTCCACTTT.

The rearrangement links TRBV29-1 to TRBJ2-7; 10 nucleotides align to TRBD2. Germline assignment: CDR1 SQVTM and CDR2 ANQGSEA. The CDR3 contains 12 residues. Unmatched junction bases numbered 2, after V lost 7 bases and J lost 2 bases. CDR3 sequence reads: CSASGGPYEQYF. CDR3 DNA: TGCAGCGCTAGCGGGGGACCCTACGAGCAGTACTTC.

The rearrangement joins TRBV6-1 to TRBJ2-7, with D tentatively TRBD2 (5 bases). Germline lookup yields CDR1 MNHNS and CDR2 SASEGT. V was clipped by 6 bases and J by 0 bases, with 12 bases between them. The CDR3 is 14 amino acids. Written as DNA, the CDR3 is TGTGCCAGCAGCCCTTTAGCGAGCTCCTACGAGCAGTACGTC. Encoded protein: CASSPLASSYEQYV.

This clone appeared a single time. The chain links TRBV10-3 to TRBJ1-5, with TRBD1 identical over 9 bases. The CDR3 is 17 residues long. Trimming at V came to 2 bases and at J to 0 bases, leaving 5 bases not matched to a gene. Looked up from germline, CDR1 is ENHRY and CDR2 is SYGVKD. Here the CDR3 DNA reads TGTGCCATCAGTGAGGGGACAGGGAGTACTAGCAATCAGCCCCAGCATTTT. It translates to CAISEGTGSTSNQPQHF.

This clone was found a few times. The rearrangement joins TRBV7-9 to TRBJ1-3; 8 bases are shared with TRBD1. V shed 3 bases, J shed 2 bases, and the junction held 3 bases outside the gene matches. This CDR3 comprises 15 residues. Germline CDR1 SEHNR, CDR2 FQNEAQ (reference sequence). The CDR3 nucleotides are TGTGCCAGCAGCTTCAGACAGGGGACTGGAAACACCATATATTTT. This sequence encodes CASSFRQGTGNTIYF.

The chain carries TRBV30 and TRBJ2-7, with 12 bases lining up with TRBD2. Germline-derived CDR1 and CDR2 are GTSNPN and SVGIG (reference sequence). This CDR3 is built from 13 residues. V lost 2 bases to trimming and J lost 8 bases; unmatched junction nucleotides: 4. CDR3 amino acids: CAWSWGLAGKQYF. CDR3 bases: TGTGCCTGGAGTTGGGGACTAGCGGGCAAGCAGTACTTC.

The rearrangement links TRBV11-1 to TRBJ2-5; 8 bases fit TRBD2. The ends lost 8 bases at V and 5 bases at J; junction bases unmatched: 4. CDR1 is SGHAT, CDR2 FQDESV, per germline (reference sequence). The CDR3 extends over 12 amino acids. As DNA, the CDR3 is TGTGCCAGCCGGGGGGGCTCGGAGACCCAGTACTTC. This sequence encodes CASRGGSETQYF.

The V gene is TRBV19, the J gene TRBJ2-3; 9 nucleotides agree with TRBD1. The CDR3 is 17 amino acids. Germline-derived CDR1 and CDR2 are LNHDA and SQIVND (reference sequence). V trimming: 6 bases; J trimming: 6 bases; junction bases outside the gene matches: 16. CDR3 amino acids: CASSSRWGQGGGDTQYF. As DNA, the CDR3 is TGTGCCAGTAGCTCACGATGGGGACAGGGTGGGGGTGATACGCAGTATTTT.

In its sample, this clone was seen once. The chain employs TRBV28 and TRBJ1-5, with a possible D match to TRBD1 (5 bases). The CDR3 spans 14 residues. Deletions cut 1 base from V and 7 bases from J, with 11 bases between. Germline values: CDR1 MDHEN, CDR2 SYDVKM. The CDR3 sequence is CASSLSQGLQPQHF. The CDR3 region has the DNA TGTGCCAGCAGTTTATCTCAGGGTTTGCAGCCCCAGCATTTT. Full variable domain (outside the CDR3, taken from reference TRBV28 and TRBJ1-5): DVKVTQSSRYLVKRTGEKVFLECVQDMDHENMFWYRQDPGLGLRLIYFSYDVKMKEKGDIPEGYSVSREKKERFSLILESASTNQTSMYLCASSLSQGLQPQHFGDGTRLSIL.

V usage is TRBV6-5 and J usage is TRBJ1-4, with D possibly TRBD1 on 5 matching bases. Looked up from germline, CDR1 is MNHEY and CDR2 is SVGAGI. The CDR3 runs 14 residues. V was pared by 2 bases and J by 7 bases, with 11 bases between. In nucleotides, the CDR3 is TGTGCCAGCAGTTACGCCAGGGAAGTTGAAAAACTGTTTTTT. The encoded protein is CASSYAREVEKLFF.

This chain connects TRBV5-1 to TRBJ2-7, with TRBD2 identical over 7 bases. The trim removed 6 bases at V and 2 bases at J, leaving 8 bases unmatched. Germline assignment: CDR1 SGHRS and CDR2 YFSETQ. The CDR3 covers 14 residues. The CDR3 region has the DNA TGCGCCAGCACCCAGCGGGGTCGAACCTACGAGCAGTACTTC. This translates into CASTQRGRTYEQYF.

The gene calls are TRBV5-1 and TRBJ1-3, with TRBD1 identical over 7 bases. The CDR3 runs to 14 residues. Germline V gene data show CDR1 as SGHRS and CDR2 as YFSETQ. After removal of 1 base from V and 7 bases from J, the junction contained 5 bases not matched to a gene. The CDR3 nucleotides read TGCGCCAGCAGCTTGTCCGAGACAGGGAACACCATATATTTT. It translates to CASSLSETGNTIYF.

Regarding this clone: The sample contains more than one DNA sequence encoding this CDR3. The V and J genes are TRBV9 and TRBJ1-2, with 7 bases aligning to TRBD1. The germline V gene has CDR1 SGDLS and CDR2 YYNGEE. The CDR3 is made up of 14 amino acids. V lost 3 bases and J lost 7; bases outside the gene matches: 9. CDR3 protein: CASSGPQGRPGYTF. For the CDR3, the DNA is TGTGCCAGCAGCGGCCCACAGGGGCGGCCTGGCTACACCTTC.